These 5 T cell receptor beta chains were sequenced from one sample in a study of blood T cell repertoires in COVID-19. Using immunoSEQ multiplex PCR, the repertoire was profiled, and TCRdb retains in-frame clones only, with some absent. The table has approximately 120,000 clones, 83% seen once. Sequencing was performed on peripheral blood. The receptors derive from a woman aged 55-70 years with acute or convalescent COVID-19.

There are a few counts of this clone. The chain combines TRBV29-1 with TRBJ1-2; D gene unclear. The ends were cut back, 7 bases at V and 6 bases at J, with 18 bases in the middle. This CDR3 spans 13 amino acids. Germline V gene lookup returns CDR1 SQVTM and CDR2 ANQGSEA. CDR3 nucleotides: TGCAGCGCTCGCCCGGGAGAGGATAATGGCTACACCTTC. Translated: CSARPGEDNGYTF.

This chain connects TRBV18 to TRBJ1-5; D is perhaps TRBD1 (6 bases). CDR3 length: 15 amino acids. Trimming removed 3 bases from V and 7 bases from J, with 16 bases in between. Germline V lookup: CDR1 KGHSH, CDR2 LQKENI. CDR3 DNA: TGTGCCAGCTCACCTCAGGGGTATGGGTACCAGCCCCAGCATTTT. This codes for CASSPQGYGYQPQHF.

Concerning this clone: Other nucleotide sequences in the sample specify the same CDR3. This chain joins TRBV12-3 or TRBV12-4 and TRBJ1-1; the D gene is possibly TRBD1 (5 bases). Trimming cost V 3 bases and J 2 bases, with 7 bases left between them. The CDR3 is 13 amino acids. The CDR3 loop is CASSFQGNTEAFF. Written as DNA, the CDR3 is TGTGCCAGCAGTTTTCAGGGCAACACTGAAGCTTTCTTT.

This clone was observed a handful of times. V and J are TRBV11-2 and TRBJ1-4, with TRBD1 as a possible D gene (5 bases). Germline CDR1 is SGHAT and CDR2 is FQNNGV. CDR3 length: 15 amino acids. V lost 3 bases, J lost 1 base, and 9 bases lay in between. CDR3 nucleotides: TGTGCCAGCAGCTTCCAGGGAGGAACTAATGAAAAACTGTTTTTT. Translated, it gives CASSFQGGTNEKLFF.

This clone appeared a few times. The chain employs TRBV19 and TRBJ2-5; D is possibly TRBD2 (6 bases). The germline V gene encodes CDR1 LNHDA and CDR2 SQIVND (reference sequence). CDR3 length: 15 amino acids. V lost 3 bases, J lost 0 bases, and 11 bases lay in between. CDR3 coding DNA: TGTGCCAGTAGTATGAACGCGGGGAACCAAGAGACCCAGTACTTC. It specifies CASSMNAGNQETQYF.